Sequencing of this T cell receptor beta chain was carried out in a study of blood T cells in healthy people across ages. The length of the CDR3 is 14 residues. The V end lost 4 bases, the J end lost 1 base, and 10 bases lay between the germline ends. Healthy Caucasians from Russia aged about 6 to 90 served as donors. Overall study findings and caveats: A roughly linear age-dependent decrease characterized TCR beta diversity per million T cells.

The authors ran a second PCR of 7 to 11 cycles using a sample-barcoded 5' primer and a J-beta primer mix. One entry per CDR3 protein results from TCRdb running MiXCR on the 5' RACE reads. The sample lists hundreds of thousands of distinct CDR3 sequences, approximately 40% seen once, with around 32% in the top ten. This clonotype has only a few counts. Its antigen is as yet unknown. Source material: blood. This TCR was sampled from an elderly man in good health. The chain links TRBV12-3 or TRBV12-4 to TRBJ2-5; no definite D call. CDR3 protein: CASSSSTIQETQYF. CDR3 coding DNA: TGTGCCAGCAGTTCAAGTACGATCCAAGAGACCCAGTACTTC.